Described below is a single T cell receptor (beta chain) sequence and its context. Antigen: not known. Profiled with immunoSEQ multiplex PCR; TCRdb holds only in-frame clones, not every one. The repertoire holds roughly 9,500 clones, with about 80% as singletons. Normal lung was sampled as far from the tumour as possible, at least 3 cm. CDR1 is SGHTA and CDR2 is FQGNSA in the germline V gene. Trimming shortened V by 4 bases and J by 1 base, and 6 bases separated the two germline ends. This CDR3 is built from 13 residues. These data originate in a study of immune cell composition in non-small cell lung cancer. Study context: Lung adenocarcinoma or squamous carcinoma made up most tumours.

Study findings and constraints: Adenocarcinomas with higher top tumour-associated clone frequency had more reactive TILs. Roughly 80% of squamous and about 30% of adenocarcinoma cases had tumour-associated clones >0.5%. Tumour TCR-beta clonality was not significantly tied to smoking pack-years.

The gene calls are TRBV7-2 and TRBJ2-3; D call uncertain. What was sequenced was non-adjacent lung tissue. The origin of this receptor is a human donor with non-small cell lung cancer. CDR3 coding DNA: TGTGCCAGCAGCTACCGGGGCACAGATACGCAGTATTTT. Translated: CASSYRGTDTQYF.